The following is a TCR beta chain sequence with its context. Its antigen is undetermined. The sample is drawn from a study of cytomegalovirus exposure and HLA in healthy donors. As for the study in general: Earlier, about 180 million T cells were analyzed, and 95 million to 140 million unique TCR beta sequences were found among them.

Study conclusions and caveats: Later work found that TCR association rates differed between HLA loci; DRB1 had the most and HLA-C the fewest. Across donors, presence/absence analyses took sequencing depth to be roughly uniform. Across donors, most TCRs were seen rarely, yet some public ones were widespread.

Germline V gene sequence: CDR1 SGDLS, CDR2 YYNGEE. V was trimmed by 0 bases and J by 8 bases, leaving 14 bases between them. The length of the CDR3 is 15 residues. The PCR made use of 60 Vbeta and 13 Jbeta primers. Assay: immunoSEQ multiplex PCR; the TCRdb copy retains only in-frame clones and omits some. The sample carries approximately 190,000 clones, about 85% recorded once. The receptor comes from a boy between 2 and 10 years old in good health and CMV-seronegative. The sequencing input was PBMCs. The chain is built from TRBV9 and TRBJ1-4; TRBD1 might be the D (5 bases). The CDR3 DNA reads TGTGCCAGCAGCGTAGGAATTCAGGGCGACGAAAAACTGTTTTTT. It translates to CASSVGIQGDEKLFF.